A selection of T cell receptor beta chains follows, all from one sample in a study of blood T cell repertoires in COVID-19. Assay: immunoSEQ multiplex PCR; the TCRdb copy retains only in-frame clones and omits some. The sample shows around 190,000 clones, just over 85% of them seen only once. Material for sequencing was PBMCs or T cells enriched from blood (not recorded which). These receptors all stem from a woman between 18 and 29 years old who had recovered from COVID-19. The CDR3 runs from the conserved cysteine through the conserved F or W. The D gene is left open where the match is weak. Clone sizes are given selectively: once, few, many, or a class where the clone is expanded.

len | d_gene | j_gene | abundance | v_gene | CDR3aa | CDR3nt
15 | NA | TRBJ1-6 | few | TRBV27 | CASTVDTPMASPLHF | TGTGCCAGCACCGTGGACACTCCTATGGCTTCACCCCTCCACTTT
15 | NA | TRBJ1-2 | NA | TRBV6-1 | CASSEAGADYYGYTF | TGTGCCAGCAGTGAGGCCGGTGCAGACTACTATGGCTACACCTTC
14 | NA | TRBJ2-7 | NA | TRBV5-6 | CASSFGASLYEQYF | TGTGCCAGCAGCTTTGGGGCTAGTCTCTACGAGCAGTACTTC
13 | NA | TRBJ2-7 | NA | TRBV11-1 | CATSSVWPHEQYF | TGTGCCACCTCTAGCGTCTGGCCGCACGAGCAGTACTTC
16 | NA | TRBJ2-5 | once | TRBV6-1 | CASSVGGAAQKATQYF | TGTGCCAGCAGTGTGGGGGGAGCTGCCCAGAAGGCGACCCAGTACTTC
14 | TRBD2 | TRBJ2-1 | few | TRBV5-1 | CASTPSGANNEQFF | TGCGCCAGCACTCCTAGCGGGGCTAACAATGAGCAGTTCTTC
14 | NA | TRBJ2-7 | NA | TRBV2 | CASSEIRGSGEQYF | TGTGCCAGCAGTGAAATAAGGGGGTCGGGAGAGCAGTACTTC
11 | NA | TRBJ1-2 | NA | TRBV20-1 | CSASATGGYTF | TGCAGTGCTAGCGCGACGGGTGGCTACACCTTC
15 | NA | TRBJ2-1 | NA | TRBV5-1 | CASSLEQGVFNEQFF | TGCGCCAGCAGCTTGGAGCAGGGCGTTTTCAATGAGCAGTTCTTC
13 | TRBD1 | TRBJ2-7 | few | TRBV6-2/TRBV6-3 | CASSATGLVEQYF | TGTGCCAGCAGTGCGACAGGGCTGGTCGAGCAGTACTTC
16 | NA | TRBJ2-6 | NA | TRBV6-5 | CASSSPGTEGANVLTF | TGTGCCAGCAGTTCGCCCGGTACAGAGGGTGCCAACGTCCTGACTTTC
13 | TRBD2 | TRBJ2-7 | NA | TRBV6-7 | CASSWGLGIEQYF | TGTGCCAGCAGCTGGGGACTAGGAATCGAGCAGTACTTC
15 | NA | TRBJ1-6 | NA | TRBV2 | CASSEVRAYNSPLHF | TGTGCCAGCAGTGAGGTTCGAGCCTATAATTCACCCCTCCACTTT
15 | NA | TRBJ1-5 | NA | TRBV28 | CASSRTFNSNQPQHF | TGTGCCAGCAGTCGGACATTTAATAGCAATCAGCCCCAGCATTTT
14 | TRBD1 | TRBJ2-7 | NA | TRBV28 | CASSSGQVSYEQYF | TGTGCCAGCAGTTCGGGACAGGTTTCCTACGAGCAGTACTTC
16 | NA | TRBJ1-3 | NA | TRBV18 | CASSLLQGFSGNTIYF | TGTGCCAGCTCACTTTTACAGGGATTCTCTGGAAACACCATATATTTT
14 | NA | TRBJ1-5 | NA | TRBV21-1 | CASSEPGGNQPQHF | TGTGCCAGCAGCGAACCCGGGGGCAATCAGCCCCAGCATTTT
13 | NA | TRBJ2-1 | NA | TRBV5-1 | CASSGGTANEQFF | TGCGCCAGCAGCGGGGGGACAGCGAATGAGCAGTTCTTC
16 | TRBD1 | TRBJ1-2 | NA | TRBV9 | CASSVVGQGANYGYTF | TGTGCCAGCAGCGTAGTAGGACAGGGAGCTAACTATGGCTACACCTTC
15 | NA | TRBJ2-7 | NA | TRBV9 | CASSVGGLSSYEQYF | TGTGCCAGCAGCGTAGGAGGGTTGAGCTCCTACGAGCAGTACTTC
15 | TRBD2 | TRBJ2-1 | NA | TRBV27 | CASSFRGGPFRGQFF | TGTGCCAGCAGTTTTCGCGGGGGGCCCTTCCGTGGGCAGTTCTTC
15 | NA | TRBJ1-4 | NA | TRBV14 | CASSQVGTMGEKLFF | TGTGCCAGCAGCCAAGTGGGGACTATGGGTGAAAAACTGTTTTTT
13 | NA | TRBJ2-7 | once | TRBV10-3 | CAISESTLLRQYF | TGTGCCATCAGTGAGTCGACTCTACTAAGGCAGTACTTC
16 | TRBD1 | TRBJ1-2 | once | TRBV5-6 | CASSLSQGVVSYGYTF | TGTGCCAGCAGCTTGAGTCAGGGGGTGGTTAGCTATGGCTACACCTTC
15 | NA | TRBJ1-5 | NA | TRBV19 | CASSISGDRNQPQHF | TGTGCCAGTAGTATTTCAGGGGACCGCAATCAGCCCCAGCATTTT
16 | TRBD2 | TRBJ2-3 | NA | TRBV4-3 | CASSPVAGAYTDTQYF | TGCGCCAGCAGCCCAGTAGCGGGGGCCTACACAGATACGCAGTATTTT
16 | TRBD1 | TRBJ2-7 | NA | TRBV27 | CASSPARDRASYEQYF | TGTGCCAGCAGTCCGGCCCGGGACAGGGCCTCTTACGAGCAGTACTTC
14 | NA | TRBJ2-7 | NA | TRBV27 | CASSLSAFSYEQYF | TGTGCCAGCAGTTTATCAGCTTTTTCCTACGAGCAGTACTTC
14 | TRBD2 | TRBJ2-1 | NA | TRBV2 | CASRRREGRDEQFF | TGTGCCAGCCGGAGGCGGGAGGGCCGGGATGAGCAGTTCTTC
11 | NA | TRBJ1-1 | NA | TRBV20-1 | CSALARPMAFF | TGCAGTGCTCTCGCTCGCCCTATGGCTTTCTTT